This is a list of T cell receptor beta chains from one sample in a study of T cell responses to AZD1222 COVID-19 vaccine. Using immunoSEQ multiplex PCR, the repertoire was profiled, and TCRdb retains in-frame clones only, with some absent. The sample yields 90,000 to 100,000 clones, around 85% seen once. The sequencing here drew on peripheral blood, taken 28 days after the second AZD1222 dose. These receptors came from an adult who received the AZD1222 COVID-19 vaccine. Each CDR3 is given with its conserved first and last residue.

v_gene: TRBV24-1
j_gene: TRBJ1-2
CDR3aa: CATSYRASNYGYTF

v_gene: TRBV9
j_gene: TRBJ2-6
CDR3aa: CASSVVGPGGIRANVLTF

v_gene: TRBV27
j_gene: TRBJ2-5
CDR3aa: CASGAPSDETQYF

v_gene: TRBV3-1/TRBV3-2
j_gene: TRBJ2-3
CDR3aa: CASSQAGARTDTQYF

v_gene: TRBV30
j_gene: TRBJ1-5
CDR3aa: CAWSAETGRSNQPQHF

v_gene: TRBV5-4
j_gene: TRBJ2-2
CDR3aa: CASSLLQGDPTGELFF

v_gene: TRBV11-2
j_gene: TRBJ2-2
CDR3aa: CASSLVKGNLAGELFF

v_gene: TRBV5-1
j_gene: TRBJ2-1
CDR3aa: CASTLGTGPYNEQFF

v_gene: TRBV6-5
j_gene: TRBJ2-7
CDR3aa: CASSPPKVGEQYF

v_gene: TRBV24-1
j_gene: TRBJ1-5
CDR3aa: CATSQGGRQPQHF

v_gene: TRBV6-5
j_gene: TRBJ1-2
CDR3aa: CASRAGQPRYGYTF

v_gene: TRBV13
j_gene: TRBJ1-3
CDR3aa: CASSLDRGTGNTIYF

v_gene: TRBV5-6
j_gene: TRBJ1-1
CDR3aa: CASRLQGRNTEAFF

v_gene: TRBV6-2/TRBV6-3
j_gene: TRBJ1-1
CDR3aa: CASSFHSSSTEAFF

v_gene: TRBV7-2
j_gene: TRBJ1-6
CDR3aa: CASSLGLWTGSSYNSPLHF

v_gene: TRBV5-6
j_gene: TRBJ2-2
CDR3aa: CASSFGGRARRGELFF

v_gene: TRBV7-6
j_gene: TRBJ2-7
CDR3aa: CASSSWDRVPYEQYF

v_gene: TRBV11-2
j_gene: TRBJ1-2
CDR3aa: CASSHNLQGAGGYTF

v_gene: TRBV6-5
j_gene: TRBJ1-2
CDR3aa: CAIPLDRANYGYTF

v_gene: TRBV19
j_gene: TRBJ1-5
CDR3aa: CASSQPGHSNQPQHF

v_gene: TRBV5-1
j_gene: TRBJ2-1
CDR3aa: CASSRDNYGNEQFF

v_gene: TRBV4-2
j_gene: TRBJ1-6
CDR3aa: CASSPSGGTGNSPLHF

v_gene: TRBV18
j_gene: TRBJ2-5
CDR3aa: CASSIDQETQYF

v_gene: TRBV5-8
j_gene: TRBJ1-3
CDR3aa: CASSFWGAGNTIYF

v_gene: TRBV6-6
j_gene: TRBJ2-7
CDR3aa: CASSSVSGWEYEQYF

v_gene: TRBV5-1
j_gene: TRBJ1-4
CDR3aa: CASSSGQAINEKLFF

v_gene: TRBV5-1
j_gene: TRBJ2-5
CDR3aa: CASSRTSGRRETQYF

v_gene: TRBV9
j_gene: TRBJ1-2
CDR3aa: CASSSQGRDRVHYGYTF

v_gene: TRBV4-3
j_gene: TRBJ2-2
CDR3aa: CASSQGLLSRELFF

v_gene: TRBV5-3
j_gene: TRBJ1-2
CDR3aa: CARSPGTGKTNYGYTF

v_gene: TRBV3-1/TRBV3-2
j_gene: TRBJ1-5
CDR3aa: CASSPTGIEPQHF

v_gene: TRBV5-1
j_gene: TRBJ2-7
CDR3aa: CASSLGLLAEAYEQYF

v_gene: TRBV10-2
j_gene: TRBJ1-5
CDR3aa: CASSVGLTVAQPQHF

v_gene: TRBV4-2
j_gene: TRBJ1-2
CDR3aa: CASSQDNRGLYGYTF

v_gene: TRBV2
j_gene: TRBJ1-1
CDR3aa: CASSEDGNTEAFF

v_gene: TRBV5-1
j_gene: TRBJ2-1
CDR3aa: CASSLTQGLAGFDEQFF

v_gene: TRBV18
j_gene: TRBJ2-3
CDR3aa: CASSPPTRTDTQYF

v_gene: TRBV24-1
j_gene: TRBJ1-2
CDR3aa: CATSFGEGSYGYTF

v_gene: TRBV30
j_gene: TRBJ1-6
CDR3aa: CACSLGQGMASPLHF

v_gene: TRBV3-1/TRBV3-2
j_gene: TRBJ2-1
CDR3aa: CASSPLSRPSGRHNEQFF

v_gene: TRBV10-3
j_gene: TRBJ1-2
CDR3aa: CAISGTANYGYTF

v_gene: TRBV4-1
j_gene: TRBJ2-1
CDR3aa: CASSQGQGAGEQFF